The 10 T cell receptor beta chains listed next were all sequenced from one sample in a study of T cell repertoires in cytomegalovirus infection. TCRdb re-analysed the reads in MiXCR, keeping a single row per CDR3 protein. The data contain about 740,000 distinct CDR3 sequences, roughly 33% of them seen just once; the ten biggest clones take up roughly 18%. No antigen has been identified for these receptors. The starting material was cultured PBMCs, obtained from culture after CMV antigen stimulation. These receptors came from a human donor in good health (CMV status not recorded). Some clones in this sample may be carry-over from other donors' samples.

This clonotype was recorded many times. The chain carries TRBV7-2 and TRBJ2-1; 15 bases agree with TRBD2. This CDR3 spans 24 amino acids. V lost 1 base and J lost 7; bases outside the gene matches: 26. Germline lookup yields CDR1 SGHTA and CDR2 FQGNSA. CDR3 sequence (DNA): TGTGCCAGCAGCTTAGGTTCGAGCTGGGACAGGAGCGGACTAGCGGGAGGGCTGGAGAATGAGCAGTTCTTC. This codes for CASSLGSSWDRSGLAGGLENEQFF.

This clonotype has just a few counts. The rearrangement links TRBV15 to TRBJ1-1; D might be TRBD1 (5 bases). This CDR3 spans 13 amino acids. Trimming removed 3 bases from V and 1 base from J, with 6 bases in between. CDR1 LNHNV and CDR2 YYDKDF come from the germline V gene (reference sequence). Here the CDR3 reads CATSRGRNTEAFF. DNA for the CDR3: TGTGCCACCAGCAGGGGACGGAACACTGAAGCTTTCTTT.

In its sample, this clonotype was seen a few times. The chain joins TRBV29-1 to TRBJ1-2, with no clear D. V lost 1 base to trimming and J lost 4 bases, with 7 bases between them. Germline V lookup: CDR1 SQVTM, CDR2 ANQGSEA. The CDR3 covers 12 residues. CDR3 nucleotides: TGCAGCGTTGAAGCCAGTTTCTATGGCTACACCTTC. It yields the protein CSVEASFYGYTF.

This chain links TRBV11-2 with TRBJ1-6, with TRBD1 matching over 7 bases. The CDR3 has 15 residues. The V and J ends lost 5 bases and 7 bases, in that order; junction bases with no gene match: 8. Germline V gene sequence: CDR1 SGHAT, CDR2 FQNNGV. The CDR3 here is CASSASTGVNSPLHF. The CDR3 DNA reads TGTGCCAGCAGCGCCTCAACAGGGGTGAATTCACCCCTCCACTTT.

This clonotype was counted at least ten times. The rearrangement joins TRBV12-3 or TRBV12-4 to TRBJ1-1; D is ambiguous. Trimming took 3 bases from V and 2 from J, leaving 4 bases between them. This CDR3 spans 12 amino acids. The DNA for the CDR3 is TGTGCCAGCAGTTTTGATAACACTGAAGCTTTCTTT. It is translated as CASSFDNTEAFF.

This clonotype was seen repeatedly, ten times or more. The V and J genes are TRBV7-2 and TRBJ2-5; D possibly corresponds to TRBD2 (6 bases). Germline V lookup: CDR1 SGHTA, CDR2 FQGNSA. This CDR3 contains 13 residues. V was clipped by 2 bases and J by 5 bases, with 9 bases between them. The CDR3 bases are TGTGCCAGCAGCTTAAGACTAGTTGAGACCCAGTACTTC. Translation: CASSLRLVETQYF.

The rearrangement links TRBV7-2 to TRBJ1-2; unclear D gene. V lost 7 bases and J 2 bases, leaving 17 bases between the germline ends. The CDR3 is made up of 15 amino acids. CDR1 and CDR2 from the germline V gene are SGHTA and FQGNSA. In DNA, the CDR3 is TGTGCCAGCACCGAGCAACGAGGGATCAACTATGGCTACACCTTC. This translates into CASTEQRGINYGYTF.

This clonotype was detected only a few times. V and J are TRBV7-2 and TRBJ2-3; the D gene is possibly TRBD1 (5 bases). Per germline, CDR1 SGHTA and CDR2 FQGNSA. Trimming pared 5 bases from V and 5 bases from J, leaving 14 bases between. The CDR3 is made up of 14 amino acids. The CDR3 DNA sequence: TGTGCCAGCAGCGGCCGTGGGGCCGGAGATACGCAGTATTTT. It specifies CASSGRGAGDTQYF.

The rearrangement links TRBV4-2 to TRBJ1-5; TRBD1 might be the D (5 bases). CDR3 length equals 19 residues. Germline assignment: CDR1 LGHNA and CDR2 YNFKEQ. Trimming stripped 0 bases from V and 0 bases from J, with 18 bases between. CDR3 loop: CASSQDDRRGGVSNQPQHF. CDR3 DNA: TGTGCCAGCAGCCAAGATGACCGGCGGGGGGGGGTTAGCAATCAGCCCCAGCATTTT.

This clonotype was seen at least ten times. V and J are TRBV7-6 and TRBJ2-1; weak D call: TRBD1 (7 bases). V was shortened by 3 bases and J by 4 bases, with 13 bases between the two germline ends. CDR1 is SGHVS and CDR2 is FNYEAQ in the germline V gene. The CDR3 totals 15 residues. CDR3 sequence: CASSFVRDRYNEQFF. The DNA of the CDR3 is TGTGCCAGCAGCTTCGTGCGGGACAGATACAATGAGCAGTTCTTC.